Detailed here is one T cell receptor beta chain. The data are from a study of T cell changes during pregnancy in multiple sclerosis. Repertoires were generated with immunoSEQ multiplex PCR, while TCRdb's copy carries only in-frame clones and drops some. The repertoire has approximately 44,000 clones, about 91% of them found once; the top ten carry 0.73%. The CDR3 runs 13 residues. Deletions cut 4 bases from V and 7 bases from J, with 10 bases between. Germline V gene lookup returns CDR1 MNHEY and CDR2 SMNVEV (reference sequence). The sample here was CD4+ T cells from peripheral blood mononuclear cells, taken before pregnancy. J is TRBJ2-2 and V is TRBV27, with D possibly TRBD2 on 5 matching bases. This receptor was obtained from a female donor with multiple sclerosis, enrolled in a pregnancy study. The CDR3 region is CASSSYSGGELFF. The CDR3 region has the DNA TGTGCCAGCAGTTCATACAGCGGCGGGGAGCTGTTTTTT.